Reported below is one T cell receptor beta chain. The record originates from a study of T cell clones after liver transplantation. Assay used: immunoSEQ multiplex PCR; TCRdb lists only in-frame clones, some missing. Among about 53,000 clones listed, around 84% were seen once. The receptor's source is a human donor who received a liver transplant. The sample here was CD4+ T cells from blood, taken before liver transplant.

The CDR3 spells CASSQTGVRSPLHF. The CDR3 DNA sequence: TGTGCCAGCAGTCAAACAGGGGTACGGTCACCCCTCCACTTT. This chain joins TRBV5-6 and TRBJ1-6, with 7 bases matching TRBD1. V lost 5 bases and J lost 10; bases outside the gene matches: 9. Looked up from germline, CDR1 is SGHDT and CDR2 is YYEEEE. The CDR3 runs 14 residues.